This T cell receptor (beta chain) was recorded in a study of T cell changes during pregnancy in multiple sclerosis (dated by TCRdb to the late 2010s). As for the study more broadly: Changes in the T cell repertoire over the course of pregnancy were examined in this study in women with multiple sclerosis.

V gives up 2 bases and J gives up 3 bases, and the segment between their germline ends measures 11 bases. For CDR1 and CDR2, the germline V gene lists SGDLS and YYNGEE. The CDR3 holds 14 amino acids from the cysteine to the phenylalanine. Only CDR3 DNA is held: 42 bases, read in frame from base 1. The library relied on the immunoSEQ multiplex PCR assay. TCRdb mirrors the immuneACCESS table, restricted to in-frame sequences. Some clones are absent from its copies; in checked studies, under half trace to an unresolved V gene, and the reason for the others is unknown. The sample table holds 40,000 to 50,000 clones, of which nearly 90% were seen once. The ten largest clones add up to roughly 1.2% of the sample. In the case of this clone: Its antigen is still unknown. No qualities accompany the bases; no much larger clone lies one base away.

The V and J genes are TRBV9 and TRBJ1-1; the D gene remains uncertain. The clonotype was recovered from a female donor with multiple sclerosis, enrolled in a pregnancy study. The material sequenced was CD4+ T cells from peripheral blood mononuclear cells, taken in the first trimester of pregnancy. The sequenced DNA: TGTGCCAGCAGCGTCAGGTCGAGGGACACTGAAGCTTTCTTT. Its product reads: CASSVRSRDTEAFF.